The 23 T cell receptor beta chains listed next were all sequenced from one sample in a study of CD8+ T cells in alopecia areata. Isolated RNA was reverse transcribed into cDNA used as the sequencing template. TCRdb's table, derived via immunoSEQ multiplex PCR, lists solely in-frame clones and lacks some. The data contain 150,000 or so clones, 85% to 90% of them singletons. Treatment meaning: oral pan-JAK inhibitor, 5-10 mg twice daily. The sample consisted of CD8+ T cells sorted from blood, taken at week 4, from a patient treated with tofacitinib. Receptors were obtained from a human donor with alopecia areata.

This clone was picked up one time. This specimen includes other DNA sequences encoding the same CDR3. The chain links TRBV5-1 to TRBJ2-7; no reliable D call. Germline CDR1 SGHRS, CDR2 YFSETQ. Trimming removed 1 base at V and 3 bases at J, with 5 bases between. This CDR3 contains 12 residues. CDR3 DNA: TGCGCCAGCAGCTTGTCCGGCTACGAGCAGTACTTC. Its protein product is CASSLSGYEQYF.

V and J are TRBV30 and TRBJ2-7, with no clear D. Looked up from germline, CDR1 is GTSNPN and CDR2 is SVGIG (reference sequence). Deletions cut 2 bases from V and 0 bases from J, with 14 bases between. CDR3 length equals 15 residues. The CDR3 DNA sequence: TGTGCCTGGAGTAATCCTCGGACGGGCTCCTACGAGCAGTACTTC. Amino acid sequence: CAWSNPRTGSYEQYF. The variable domain in full, with the rest retrieved from reference TRBV30 and TRBJ2-7, is SQTIHQWPATLVQPVGSPLSLECTVEGTSNPNLYWYRQAAGRGLQLLFYSVGIGQISSEVPQNLSASRPQDRQFILSSKKLLLSDSGFYLCAWSNPRTGSYEQYFGPGTRLTVT.

The CDR3 DNA sequence: TGTGCCAGCAGCCGCCGTTCAGGGGAGCAGTACTTC. Residues: CASSRRSGEQYF. The chain is built from TRBV27 and TRBJ2-7; tentative D call: TRBD1 (5 bases). CDR3 length: 12 amino acids. Germline CDR1 and CDR2: MNHEY and SMNVEV (reference sequence). V lost 6 bases to trimming and J lost 7 bases, with 13 bases between them.

J is TRBJ2-1 and V is TRBV7-9; maybe TRBD1 (6 bases). This CDR3 is 12 amino acids long. Germline assignment: CDR1 SEHNR and CDR2 FQNEAQ (reference sequence). The CDR3 loop reads CAGARSKNEQFF. CDR3 nucleotide sequence: TGTGCGGGGGCTAGGTCGAAAAATGAGCAGTTCTTC.

This chain links TRBV6-4 with TRBJ2-3, with 10 bases fitting TRBD1. CDR1 and CDR2 (germline): MRHNA, SNTAGT. This CDR3 has 15 residues. V was clipped by 8 bases and J by 6 bases; unmatched bases: 11. The CDR3 DNA is TGTGCCAGCGCGACCCGGACAGGGGGGGATGATACGCAGTATTTT. This translates into CASATRTGGDDTQYF.

The J gene is TRBJ1-1, the V gene TRBV30; perhaps TRBD1 as D (5 bases). V was cut by 0 bases and J by 4 bases, with 9 bases left in between. The CDR3 is 13 residues long. CDR1 is GTSNPN, CDR2 SVGIG, per germline (reference sequence). The CDR3 nucleotides are TGTGCCTGGAGTGTCGGGGGGATCACTGAAGCTTTCTTT. This sequence encodes CAWSVGGITEAFF.

This clone was counted only a few times. CDR3 in amino acids: CASSGNTRLAGDYEQYF. CDR3 in DNA: TGTGCCAGCAGCGGAAACACGCGGCTAGCGGGAGACTACGAGCAGTACTTC. V usage is TRBV7-8 and J usage is TRBJ2-7; the match to TRBD2 covers 10 bases. CDR1 and CDR2 from the germline V gene are SGHVS and FQNEAQ. With V trimmed by 5 bases and J by 3 bases, 13 bases remained unmatched. This CDR3 spans 17 amino acids.

This clone was recorded once. The chain is built from TRBV18 and TRBJ2-5; 10 bases are a match to TRBD1. The CDR3 totals 15 residues. Germline assignment: CDR1 KGHSH and CDR2 LQKENI. Losses at the gene ends were 3 bases for V and 2 bases for J; bases not matched to a gene: 3. The CDR3 coding sequence is TGTGCCAGCTCACCGGACAGGGGGTGGCAAGAGACCCAGTACTTC. Its translation: CASSPDRGWQETQYF.

As DNA, the CDR3 is TGTGCCTCCCGCCCCGACAGGATGGAAAACGAGCAGTACTTC. It yields the protein CASRPDRMENEQYF. This rearrangement joins TRBV5-4 to TRBJ2-7; the D gene is possibly TRBD1 (6 bases). Germline V CDR1 and CDR2: SGHNT, YYREEE (reference sequence). The V end was cut by 10 bases, the J end by 5 bases, with 22 bases between. The CDR3 extends over 14 amino acids.

This chain uses TRBV7-9 with TRBJ1-6; weak D call: TRBD1 (5 bases). This CDR3 spans 17 amino acids. The germline gives CDR1 SEHNR, CDR2 FQNEAQ (reference sequence). V lost 1 base to trimming and J lost 0 bases, with 10 bases between them. The CDR3 region has the DNA TGTGCCAGCAGCTTAGGAACAGGCAGCTCCTATAATTCACCCCTCCACTTT. Amino acids: CASSLGTGSSYNSPLHF.

This clone was detected only once. The V call is TRBV5-4, the J call TRBJ2-2, with 10 bases aligning to TRBD2. With 3 bases clipped from V and 2 bases from J, the junction kept 1 base outside the gene matches. CDR3 size: 15 residues. Germline CDR1 and CDR2: SGHNT and YYREEE (reference sequence). The CDR3 sequence is CASSWTSGNTGELFF. The CDR3 DNA reads TGTGCCAGCAGCTGGACTAGCGGAAACACCGGGGAGCTGTTTTTT.

The V gene is TRBV5-1, the J gene TRBJ2-3; 9 nucleotides agree with TRBD2. The CDR3 runs to 14 residues. CDR1 is SGHRS, CDR2 YFSETQ, per germline. V shed 4 bases, J shed 4 bases, and the junction held 4 bases outside the gene matches. CDR3 sequence: CASSIGTSSDTQYF. CDR3 bases: TGCGCCAGCAGCATTGGGACTAGCTCAGATACGCAGTATTTT.

This clone was counted once. J is TRBJ2-6 and V is TRBV30; 10 bases fit TRBD2. From germline, CDR1 is GTSNPN and CDR2 SVGIG (reference sequence). This CDR3 is 18 amino acids long. J lost 0 bases, V lost 0 bases, and 5 bases had no gene match. The CDR3 sequence: CAWSVLAGDISGANVLTF. The CDR3 DNA reads as TGTGCCTGGAGTGTGCTAGCGGGGGATATCTCTGGGGCCAACGTCCTGACTTTC.

This CDR3 is CASSQDSSGSDEQFF. As DNA, the CDR3 is TGCGCCAGCAGCCAAGATTCTAGCGGGAGTGATGAGCAGTTCTTC. The chain combines TRBV4-1 with TRBJ2-1; 10 bases are shared with TRBD2. The germline CDR1 and CDR2 sequences are MGHRA and YSYEKL. J gave up 8 bases and V 0 bases, and 4 bases lay outside the gene matches. The CDR3 is 15 residues long.

The chain uses TRBV2 and TRBJ2-1; D may be TRBD1 or TRBD2 (6 bases each). V was shortened by 7 bases and J by 0 bases, with 13 bases between the two germline ends. This CDR3 comprises 15 residues. In germline, CDR1 is SNHLY, CDR2 FYNNEI. The DNA of the CDR3 is TGTGCCAGCAACGGGGGCGACAGCTCCTACAATGAGCAGTTCTTC. Residues: CASNGGDSSYNEQFF. The variable domain in full, completed from reference TRBV2 and TRBJ2-1, reads EPEVTQTPSHQVTQMGQEVILRCVPISNHLYFYWYRQILGQKVEFLVSFYNNEISEKSEIFDDQFSVERPDGSNFTLKIRSTKLEDSAMYFCASNGGDSSYNEQFFGPGTRLTVL.

The V gene is TRBV6-5, the J gene TRBJ1-2; TRBD1 aligns across 7 bases. CDR1 and CDR2 (germline): MNHEY, SVGAGI. The CDR3 is made up of 15 amino acids. V shed 0 bases, J shed 4 bases, and the junction held 5 bases outside the gene matches. CDR3 coding DNA: TGTGCCAGCAGTTACTCTTCGACAGGGCCCTATGGCTACACCTTC. This sequence encodes CASSYSSTGPYGYTF.

V gene TRBV12-5 combines with J gene TRBJ1-5, with 8 bases aligning to TRBD1. This CDR3 has 12 amino acids. Germline CDR1 LGHNT, CDR2 FRNRAP. V trimming: 10 bases; J trimming: 6 bases; junction bases outside the gene matches: 5. CDR3 bases: TGTGCTACCGGACAGGGTATTCAGCCCCAGCATTTT. Translated, it gives CATGQGIQPQHF.

In its sample, this clone was seen once. The chain recombines TRBV5-6 with TRBJ2-1; perhaps TRBD2 as D (6 bases). The ends were cut back, 3 bases at V and 6 bases at J, with 13 bases in the middle. The CDR3 contains 14 residues. Per germline, CDR1 SGHDT and CDR2 YYEEEE. The CDR3, as DNA: TGTGCCAGCAGCTGGACTACCCTCGGCAATGAGCAGTTCTTC. The encoded protein is CASSWTTLGNEQFF.

A single count supports this clone. In DNA form, the CDR3 reads TGTGCCAGCAGCGTAGTTGGCTCTGGGGCCAACGTCCTGACTTTC. Translated: CASSVVGSGANVLTF. The chain employs TRBV9 and TRBJ2-6; no clear D. Trimming shortened V by 0 bases and J by 0 bases, and 4 bases separated the two germline ends. Looked up from germline, CDR1 is SGDLS and CDR2 is YYNGEE. CDR3 length: 15 amino acids. Full variable domain (outside the CDR3, taken from reference TRBV9 and TRBJ2-6): DSGVTQTPKHLITATGQRVTLRCSPRSGDLSVYWYQQSLDQGLQFLIQYYNGEERAKGNILERFSAQQFPDLHSELNLSSLELGDSALYFCASSVVGSGANVLTFGAGSRLTVL.

V gene TRBV27 combines with J gene TRBJ2-3; D gene uncertain. The CDR3 has 13 amino acids. The V and J ends lost 0 bases and 3 bases respectively, with 4 bases between them. CDR1 is MNHEY, CDR2 SMNVEV, per germline (reference sequence). In DNA, the CDR3 is TGTGCCAGCAGTTTATCGTTAACAGATACGCAGTATTTT. This sequence encodes CASSLSLTDTQYF.

The chain is built from TRBV2 and TRBJ2-7; D might be TRBD2 (5 bases). Per the germline V gene, CDR1 is SNHLY and CDR2 is FYNNEI. The CDR3 covers 15 residues. V was cut by 1 base and J by 7 bases, with 17 bases left in between. The DNA of the CDR3 is TGTGCCAGCAGTGAAGAACAGCGGACGACTGGGGAGCAGTACTTC. This encodes CASSEEQRTTGEQYF.

The CDR3 sequence is CASSFGTALYEQYF. Written as DNA, the CDR3 is TGTGCCAGCAGCTTCGGGACAGCCCTCTACGAGCAGTACTTC. The chain carries TRBV5-6 and TRBJ2-7; 7 bases line up with TRBD1. V lost 2 bases to trimming and J lost 3 bases; unmatched junction nucleotides: 5. The CDR3 totals 14 residues. In germline, CDR1 is SGHDT, CDR2 YYEEEE.

The chain couples TRBV19 to TRBJ2-2; D may be TRBD2 (5 bases). Germline loops: CDR1 LNHDA, CDR2 SQIVND (reference sequence). The CDR3 is made up of 17 amino acids. V lost 5 bases and J lost 2, with 18 bases in between. The CDR3 loop is CASSSGGQHTNTGELFF. The CDR3 DNA reads TGTGCCAGTAGTTCCGGCGGGCAGCATACTAACACCGGGGAGCTGTTTTTT.